The 20 T cell receptor beta chains reported below all come from one sample, sequenced in a study of Ad26.COV2.S vaccination and SARS-CoV-2 variants. Sequenced by immunoSEQ multiplex PCR; TCRdb stores in-frame clones only, minus some. The table shows some 250,000 clones, with approximately 87% occurring only once. Described treatment: over 15 received Ad26.COV2.S at low or high dose, single or two shots; 5 received placebo; per-sample allocation not given. Following the first vaccine or placebo injection, samples were taken on day 63. The sequencing used peripheral blood, collected in a trial of Ad26.COV2.S vaccine versus placebo. These receptors all stem from a person aged 18-60 years who received the Ad26.COV2.S COVID-19 vaccine or a placebo.

The gene calls are TRBV15 and TRBJ2-3; 10 nucleotides agree with TRBD2. CDR1 and CDR2 from the germline V gene are LNHNV and YYDKDF (reference sequence). V shed 0 bases and J 0 bases; nucleotides not matched to a gene: 18. There are 22 residues in the CDR3. CDR3 sequence: CATSRDPLIAGGLKTSTDTQYF. CDR3 DNA sequence: TGTGCCACCAGCAGAGATCCCCTAATAGCGGGGGGACTTAAAACTAGCACAGATACGCAGTATTTT. Full variable domain (remainder filled in from reference TRBV15 and TRBJ2-3): DAMVIQNPRYQVTQFGKPVTLSCSQTLNHNVMYWYQQKSSQAPKLLFHYYDKDFNNEADTPDNFQSRRPNTSFCFLDIRSPGLGDTAMYLCATSRDPLIAGGLKTSTDTQYFGPGTRLTVL.

This chain joins TRBV7-2 and TRBJ2-7; no clear D. The germline V and J ends were trimmed by 1 base and 7 bases, with 14 bases remaining between them. Germline V gives CDR1 SGHTA, CDR2 FQGNSA. The CDR3 is made up of 14 amino acids. The DNA of the CDR3 is TGTGCCAGCAGCTTAGGGGCCCGAATGGGGGAGCAGTACTTC. Translation: CASSLGARMGEQYF.

The chain recombines TRBV30 with TRBJ2-7; TRBD2 matches 11 bases. Germline CDR1 reads GTSNPN; CDR2 reads SVGIG (reference sequence). V shed 2 bases and J 4 bases; nucleotides not matched to a gene: 16. The CDR3 length is 18 residues. CDR3 DNA sequence: TGTGCCTGGAGTCCAGGACAGGTACTAGCGGGAGTAACGTACGAGCAGTACTTC. Residues: CAWSPGQVLAGVTYEQYF.

The V and J genes are TRBV5-4 and TRBJ1-2, with unresolved D. The V end lost 0 bases, the J end lost 2 bases, and 5 bases lay between the germline ends. In germline, CDR1 is SGHNT, CDR2 YYREEE (reference sequence). CDR3 length: 13 residues. CDR3 protein: CASSLEQNYGYTF. In nucleotides, the CDR3 is TGTGCCAGCAGCTTGGAACAGAACTATGGCTACACCTTC.

V and J are TRBV7-6 and TRBJ1-1, with 7 bases matching TRBD1. CDR1 SGHVS and CDR2 FNYEAQ come from the germline V gene. This CDR3 has 15 amino acids. V dropped 3 bases and J dropped 0; count of bases not matched to a gene: 4. Here the CDR3 DNA reads TGTGCCAGCAGCTTGGCCGGGACAGTGAACACTGAAGCTTTCTTT. Translation gives CASSLAGTVNTEAFF.

J is TRBJ2-1 and V is TRBV30, with a tentative D call TRBD1 (6 bases). Germline V lookup: CDR1 GTSNPN, CDR2 SVGIG (reference sequence). Trimming took off 3 bases at V and 10 bases at J, with 19 bases between the two ends. This CDR3 is built from 14 residues. The CDR3 protein is CAWSAQWGPQEQFF. CDR3 nucleotides: TGTGCCTGGAGCGCCCAATGGGGGCCGCAGGAGCAGTTCTTC.

A single count supports this clone. The chain has TRBV19 and TRBJ1-4; the D is unclear. Per the germline V gene, CDR1 is LNHDA and CDR2 is SQIVND (reference sequence). Trimming pared 3 bases from V and 0 bases from J, leaving 5 bases between. CDR3 length: 14 residues. The CDR3 bases are TGTGCCAGTAGTATTGGGGCAACTAATGAAAAACTGTTTTTT. It translates to CASSIGATNEKLFF.

The CDR3 region has the DNA TGCGCCAGCAGCTTGGCTTCGGGACAGAATTATGGCTACACCTTC. Translation: CASSLASGQNYGYTF. This rearrangement joins TRBV5-1 to TRBJ1-2; TRBD1 matches 7 bases. The V and J ends lost 0 bases and 5 bases, in that order; junction bases with no gene match: 7. CDR3 size: 15 residues. Germline V CDR1 and CDR2: SGHRS, YFSETQ.

The chain links TRBV5-1 to TRBJ2-5; D perhaps matches TRBD2 (6 bases). V gave up 5 bases and J gave up 3 bases, with 14 bases separating them. CDR1 is SGHRS, CDR2 YFSETQ, per germline. The CDR3 is 14 amino acids. Written as DNA, the CDR3 is TGCGCCAGCAGACCCACGGGACTTGAAGAGACCCAGTACTTC. Translated: CASRPTGLEETQYF.

The chain combines TRBV23-1 with TRBJ2-7; perhaps TRBD1 as D (5 bases). TRBV23-1 is filed as an ORF, its function uncertain. This CDR3 contains 14 residues. V was pared by 1 base and J by 5 bases, with 12 bases between. The CDR3 loop reads CASSQFRVRDEQYF. Written as DNA, the CDR3 is TGCGCCAGCAGTCAATTCAGGGTTCGAGACGAGCAGTACTTC.

The V call is TRBV6-2 or TRBV6-3, the J call TRBJ2-5; TRBD2 matches at 15 bases. V lost 6 bases, J lost 5 bases, and 10 bases stayed unmatched. The CDR3 covers 17 residues. Germline CDR1 reads MNHEY; CDR2 reads SVGEGT. In DNA form, the CDR3 reads TGTGCCAGCAGCCGCGGACTAGCGGGAGGGCGGTGGGAGACCCAGTACTTC. Translated: CASSRGLAGGRWETQYF.

This CDR3 reads CASSPGQDEKLFF. The CDR3 DNA reads TGTGCCAGCAGCCCAGGACAGGACGAAAAACTGTTTTTT. This sequence joins TRBV6-5 and TRBJ1-4, with 7 bases matching TRBD1. CDR3 size: 13 residues. CDR1 and CDR2 from the germline V gene are MNHEY and SVGAGI. J lost 8 bases, V lost 6 bases, and 6 bases had no gene match.

This clone has a single count. The chain uses TRBV28 and TRBJ1-1, with 7 bases matching TRBD1. This CDR3 is built from 15 residues. V lost 3 bases and J lost 5; bases outside the gene matches: 9. The V gene's germline CDR1 is MDHEN and CDR2 SYDVKM. In DNA, the CDR3 is TGTGCCAGCAGTTTCGCCAGGGGGGTTGGTACTGAAGCTTTCTTT. The encoded protein is CASSFARGVGTEAFF.

The chain uses TRBV2 and TRBJ2-7; TRBD2 might be the D (5 bases). V was clipped by 5 bases and J by 2 bases, with 13 bases between them. This CDR3 spans 14 amino acids. Germline V lookup: CDR1 SNHLY, CDR2 FYNNEI. CDR3 DNA: TGTGCCAGCAGTCCCCTTGGAGGCCCCTACGAGCAGTACTTC. Its protein product is CASSPLGGPYEQYF.

The chain uses TRBV28 and TRBJ1-2, with 7 bases identical to TRBD1. Trimming took 3 bases from V and 10 from J; bases not matched to a gene: 11. The CDR3 runs 14 residues. Germline lookup yields CDR1 MDHEN and CDR2 SYDVKM. CDR3 nucleotide sequence: TGTGCCAGCAGTTTCCAAGCCAACAGGGGCTTCTACACCTTC. It yields the protein CASSFQANRGFYTF.

DNA of the CDR3: TGTGCCAGCAGCTCGGTAACTCCGGGGTTAAGTGGTGAAAAACTGTTTTTT. Translating it yields CASSSVTPGLSGEKLFF. The gene calls are TRBV7-6 and TRBJ1-4, with D uncertain. The CDR3 spans 17 residues. Germline CDR1 is SGHVS and CDR2 is FNYEAQ. V was shortened by 4 bases and J by 7 bases, with 22 bases between the two germline ends.

This sequence joins TRBV21-1 and TRBJ1-5; TRBD1 is taken as the D call from the table, unchecked against the DNA. TRBV21-1 counts as a pseudogene. This CDR3 is built from 18 residues. CDR3 region: CASSKVGADRGQNQPQHF. CDR3 bases: TGTGCCAGCAGCAAAGTTGGGGCAGACAGGGGGCAGAATCAGCCCCAGCATTTT.

The chain recombines TRBV30 with TRBJ2-7; TRBD1 is a possible D gene (6 bases). Germline CDR1 reads GTSNPN; CDR2 reads SVGIG (reference sequence). The CDR3 extends over 15 amino acids. Deletions cut 0 bases from V and 1 base from J, with 13 bases between. CDR3 sequence: CAWSVPRGKSYEQYF. Here the CDR3 DNA reads TGTGCCTGGAGTGTACCCAGGGGCAAATCCTACGAGCAGTACTTC.

Only one count was recorded for this clone. The rearrangement links TRBV9 to TRBJ2-7, with 9 bases identical to TRBD2. V shed 6 bases and J 6 bases; nucleotides not matched to a gene: 13. The CDR3 is made up of 15 amino acids. Germline lookup yields CDR1 SGDLS and CDR2 YYNGEE. CDR3 sequence (DNA): TGTGCCAGCAACCCCGAGGGACTAGCATCCGCCGAGCAGTACTTC. This encodes CASNPEGLASAEQYF.

The chain combines TRBV9 with TRBJ1-3; TRBD1 matches at 9 bases. The CDR3 runs to 17 residues. CDR1 and CDR2 from the germline V gene are SGDLS and YYNGEE. The J segment lost 2 bases and the V segment lost 0 bases, leaving 6 bases of the junction unmatched. The CDR3 DNA follows: TGTGCCAGCAGCGTAGTAGGAACAGGGGGCACTGGAAACACCATATATTTT. Translation: CASSVVGTGGTGNTIYF.